The 20 T cell receptor beta chains below come from one sample, sequenced in a study of T-cell reconstitution after alpha-beta-depleted transplantation in children. Antigen specificity for these receptors is unknown. Unique molecular identifiers were used to barcode this TCRbeta library. TCRdb recomputed calls from the PCR reads with MiXCR, one row per CDR3 protein. The sample holds 250,000 to 300,000 distinct CDR3 sequences, over 7% seen once. Findings of the study overall: T-cell numbers and diversity one year post-transplant derived largely from freshly generated T cells.

The source material was peripheral blood, sampled 360 days after TCRalphabeta/CD19-depleted stem cell transplant. All receptors come from a female patient between 2 and 15 years old who had a stem cell transplant for Fanconi anemia, so the T cells may come from the graft donor.

This clonotype has more than one count but fewer than ten. The V gene is TRBV15, the J gene TRBJ2-1; no reliable D call. Trimming took off 1 base at V and 5 bases at J, with 12 bases between the two ends. The CDR3 is 15 residues long. Germline values: CDR1 LNHNV, CDR2 YYDKDF (reference sequence). The CDR3 DNA reads as TGTGCCACCAGCAGAGTTACCGGGTCCAACAATGAGCAGTTCTTC. Amino acids: CATSRVTGSNNEQFF.

The sample holds many counts of this clonotype. This chain connects TRBV9 to TRBJ2-3; 8 bases map to TRBD1. From germline, CDR1 is SGDLS and CDR2 YYNGEE. The V gene end was trimmed by 4 bases and the J gene end by 6 bases; junction bases not matched to a gene: 13. This CDR3 has 16 amino acids. The CDR3 DNA reads as TGTGCCAGCAGCCTTTCGAGTCAGGGGGCCGCCGATACGCAGTATTTT. Translating gives CASSLSSQGAADTQYF.

In this sample, this clonotype turned up many times. This chain links TRBV4-3 with TRBJ1-1, with D uncertain. Between the trimmed V and J ends, which lost 0 bases and 0 bases, there was a span of 8 bases. The CDR3 runs 15 residues. The germline CDR1 and CDR2 sequences are LGHNA and YSLEER. The CDR3 coding sequence is TGCGCCAGCAGCCAAGAATGGGGTTTGAACACTGAAGCTTTCTTT. It specifies CASSQEWGLNTEAFF.

This clonotype came up a few times. The V call is TRBV5-1, the J call TRBJ2-3, with D perhaps matching TRBD1 (5 bases). V shed 4 bases and J shed 5 bases, with 11 bases lying between them. Per the germline V gene, CDR1 is SGHRS and CDR2 is YFSETQ. CDR3 length equals 13 residues. The CDR3 DNA reads TGCGCCAGCAGCCCAGGGTCTCGAGATACGCAGTATTTT. It yields the protein CASSPGSRDTQYF.

The V call is TRBV6-4, the J call TRBJ1-4, with D hard to call. V lost 6 bases to trimming and J lost 0 bases, with 11 bases between them. Germline loops: CDR1 MRHNA, CDR2 SNTAGT. CDR3 length: 15 amino acids. The CDR3 sequence is CASSISTATNEKLFF. The CDR3 nucleotides are TGTGCCAGCAGCATTTCCACAGCAACTAATGAAAAACTGTTTTTT.

This clonotype was picked up many times. The chain employs TRBV10-3 and TRBJ2-7, with TRBD2 identical over 12 bases. CDR1 ENHRY and CDR2 SYGVKD come from the germline V gene. The CDR3 sequence is 16 residues long. The junction had 9 bases not matched to a gene; V was cut back by 7 bases and J by 2 bases. The DNA of the CDR3 is TGTGCCATCACCCCGGAGACTAGCGGGAGACCCTACGAGCAGTACTTC. It yields the protein CAITPETSGRPYEQYF.

This clonotype has only a few counts. The chain combines TRBV2 with TRBJ1-5; no clear D gene. CDR1 SNHLY and CDR2 FYNNEI come from the germline V gene. The CDR3 covers 13 residues. With 5 bases removed from V and 3 bases from J, the gap between germline ends came to 8 bases. The CDR3 DNA follows: TGTGCCAGCAGTACCCAGGACAATCAGCCCCAGCATTTT. Protein: CASSTQDNQPQHF.

This clonotype occurred many times. The chain combines TRBV7-6 with TRBJ2-3; 7 bases map to TRBD2. The V segment lost 1 base and the J segment 1 base; nucleotides outside the gene matches: 2. There are 15 residues in the CDR3. CDR1 is SGHVS and CDR2 is FNYEAQ in the germline V gene. CDR3 loop: CASSLGTSRTDTQYF. The DNA for the CDR3 is TGTGCCAGCAGCTTAGGGACTAGTCGCACAGATACGCAGTATTTT.

This clonotype was detected ten times or more. The gene calls are TRBV4-2 and TRBJ2-2; 9 bases are a match to TRBD2. Germline CDR1 is LGHNA and CDR2 is YNFKEQ. Trimming removed 4 bases from V and 7 bases from J; junction bases left unmatched: 10. This CDR3 has 16 residues. CDR3 protein: CASSLNSGSSVGELFF. The DNA for the CDR3 is TGTGCCAGCAGCCTAAATAGCGGGAGTTCGGTCGGGGAGCTGTTTTTT.

This clonotype occurred many times. This chain connects TRBV29-1 to TRBJ1-1, with 9 bases fitting TRBD1. CDR1 SQVTM and CDR2 ANQGSEA come from the germline V gene. The CDR3 sequence is 12 residues long. V lost 6 bases and J lost 1; bases outside the gene matches: 0. The CDR3 DNA is TGCAGCGTGGGACAGGGGAACACTGAAGCTTTCTTT. Protein sequence: CSVGQGNTEAFF.

In its sample, this clonotype was seen many times. The V and J genes are TRBV12-3 or TRBV12-4 and TRBJ1-4; D is undetermined. Deletions cut 4 bases from V and 7 bases from J, with 4 bases between. CDR3 size: 11 residues. CDR3 nucleotides: TGTGCCAGCAGTTCCCGTGAAAAACTGTTTTTT. Residues: CASSSREKLFF.

In its sample, this clonotype was seen a few times. The chain combines TRBV30 with TRBJ1-5; TRBD1 is a possible D gene (6 bases). The CDR3 has 13 residues. From germline, CDR1 is GTSNPN and CDR2 SVGIG (reference sequence). V was shortened by 3 bases and J by 2 bases, with 8 bases between the two germline ends. The CDR3 spells CAWSYRGNQPQHF. Written as DNA, the CDR3 is TGTGCCTGGAGCTACAGGGGCAATCAGCCCCAGCATTTT.

The chain combines TRBV18 with TRBJ2-7; no clear D gene. The CDR3 consists of 13 residues. The germline V and J ends were trimmed by 3 bases and 2 bases, with 8 bases remaining between them. The germline CDR1 and CDR2 sequences are KGHSH and LQKENI. CDR3 nucleotide sequence: TGTGCCAGCTCACCCGCGGTCCCCTACGAGCAGTACTTC. Protein: CASSPAVPYEQYF.

V and J are TRBV5-6 and TRBJ2-7, with a tentative D call TRBD2 (5 bases). The CDR3 is 13 amino acids. Germline assignment: CDR1 SGHDT and CDR2 YYEEEE. Deletions cut 6 bases from V and 3 bases from J, with 13 bases between. The CDR3 DNA sequence: TGTGCCAGCACCCTCCCCGGGGTCTACGAGCAGTACGTC. The encoded protein is CASTLPGVYEQYV.

This clonotype was found many times. V and J are TRBV5-1 and TRBJ1-1, with a weak D call TRBD1 (5 bases). The CDR3 is 14 residues long. V was shortened by 0 bases and J by 3 bases, with 9 bases between the two germline ends. The germline CDR1 and CDR2 sequences are SGHRS and YFSETQ. Here the CDR3 reads CASSLEGPYTEAFF. The CDR3, as DNA: TGCGCCAGCAGCTTGGAGGGGCCCTACACTGAAGCTTTCTTT.

This clonotype was seen at least ten times. The V call is TRBV6-5, the J call TRBJ2-7; 7 nucleotides agree with TRBD1. CDR1 is MNHEY, CDR2 SVGAGI, per germline. The CDR3 loop spans 14 amino acids. V trimming: 6 bases; J trimming: 3 bases; junction bases outside the gene matches: 8. The CDR3 loop reads CASSLEGQIYEQYF. DNA for the CDR3: TGTGCCAGCAGCCTCGAGGGACAGATCTACGAGCAGTACTTC.

This clonotype was seen many times. J is TRBJ2-7 and V is TRBV9; 7 nucleotides align to TRBD1. This CDR3 is 15 amino acids long. The trim removed 0 bases at V and 3 bases at J, leaving 6 bases unmatched. Germline V CDR1 and CDR2: SGDLS, YYNGEE. CDR3 in amino acids: CASSVGRDSGYEQYF. The CDR3 DNA reads as TGTGCCAGCAGCGTAGGAAGGGACAGCGGCTACGAGCAGTACTTC.

The chain uses TRBV19 and TRBJ2-1, with 7 nucleotides matching TRBD1. V lost 3 bases to trimming and J lost 5 bases; unmatched junction nucleotides: 7. The CDR3 has 15 amino acids. In germline, CDR1 is LNHDA, CDR2 SQIVND (reference sequence). The CDR3 DNA follows: TGTGCCAGTAGTATCCCCACCGGGACAGACAATGAGCAGTTCTTC. Translated: CASSIPTGTDNEQFF.

This clonotype was observed at least ten times. The chain carries TRBV9 and TRBJ2-7; TRBD2 aligns across 9 bases. CDR3 length: 14 amino acids. J was trimmed by 2 bases and V by 5 bases; bases with no gene match: 5. Germline lookup yields CDR1 SGDLS and CDR2 YYNGEE. CDR3 loop: CASSTLAGAYEQYF. The CDR3 DNA sequence: TGTGCCAGCAGTACTTTAGCGGGAGCCTACGAGCAGTACTTC.

Ten or more counts support this clonotype. This chain joins TRBV29-1 and TRBJ2-5; 15 positions match TRBD2. Germline V gene data show CDR1 as SQVTM and CDR2 as ANQGSEA. The CDR3 contains 15 residues. After removal of 5 bases from V and 2 bases from J, the junction contained 3 bases not matched to a gene. The chain's CDR3 is CSVIGTSGGQETQYF. The DNA of the CDR3 is TGCAGCGTTATTGGGACTAGCGGGGGGCAAGAGACCCAGTACTTC.